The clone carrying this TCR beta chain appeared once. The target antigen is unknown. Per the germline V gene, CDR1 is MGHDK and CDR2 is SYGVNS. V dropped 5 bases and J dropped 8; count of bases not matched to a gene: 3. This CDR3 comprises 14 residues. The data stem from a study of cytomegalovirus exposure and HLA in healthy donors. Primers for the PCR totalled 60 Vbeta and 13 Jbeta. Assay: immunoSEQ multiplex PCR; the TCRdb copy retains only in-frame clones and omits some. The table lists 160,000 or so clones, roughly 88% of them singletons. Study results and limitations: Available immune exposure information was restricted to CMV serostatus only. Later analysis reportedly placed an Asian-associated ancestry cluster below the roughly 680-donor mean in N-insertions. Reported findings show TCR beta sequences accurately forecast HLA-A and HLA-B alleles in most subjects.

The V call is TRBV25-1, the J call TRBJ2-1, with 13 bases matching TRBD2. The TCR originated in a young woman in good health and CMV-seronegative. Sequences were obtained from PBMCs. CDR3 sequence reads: CASSTSGGGDEQFF. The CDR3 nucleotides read TGTGCCAGCAGTACTAGCGGGGGGGGCGATGAGCAGTTCTTC. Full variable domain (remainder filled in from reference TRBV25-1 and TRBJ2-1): EADIYQTPRYLVIGTGKKITLECSQTMGHDKMYWYQQDPGMELHLIHYSYGVNSTEKGDLSSESTVSRIRTEHFPLTLESARPSHTSQYLCASSTSGGGDEQFFGPGTRLTVL.